This TCR beta chain was sequenced during a study of blood T cells in healthy people across ages. This clonotype was seen many times. As yet, its antigen is unknown. The study's findings and limits: CMV status of donors was unknown, possibly confounding expanded clonotype changes.

A second PCR, run for about 7 to 11 cycles, used a sample-barcoded 5' primer plus a J-beta primer mix. Each sample provided no less than 2.5 million CDR3-containing paired-end reads. TCRdb independently ran MiXCR on the 5' RACE reads; one entry per CDR3 protein. This repertoire shows about 1.4 million distinct CDR3 sequences, roughly 64% found once; its top ten account for 6.5% to 8.5%. Sequencing was performed on blood. The TCR originated in a man younger than 30 in good health.

The CDR3 sequence: CASSQRGYSQETQYF. The CDR3 coding sequence is TGCGCCAGCAGCCAAAGAGGATACTCCCAAGAGACCCAGTACTTC. The J gene is TRBJ2-5, the V gene TRBV4-3; D not certain. The CDR3 is made up of 15 amino acids. Germline assignment: CDR1 LGHNA and CDR2 YSLEER. Trimming removed 2 bases at V and 1 base at J, with 11 bases between.